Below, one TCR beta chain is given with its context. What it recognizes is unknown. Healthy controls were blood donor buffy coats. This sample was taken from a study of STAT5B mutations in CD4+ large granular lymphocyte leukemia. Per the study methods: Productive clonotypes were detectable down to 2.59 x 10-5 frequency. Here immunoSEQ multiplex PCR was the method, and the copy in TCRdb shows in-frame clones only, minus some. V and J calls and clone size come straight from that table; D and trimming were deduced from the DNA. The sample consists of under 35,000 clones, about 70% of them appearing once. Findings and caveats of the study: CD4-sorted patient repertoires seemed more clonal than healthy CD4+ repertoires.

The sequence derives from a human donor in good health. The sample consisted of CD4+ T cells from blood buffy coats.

CDR3 nucleotide sequence: TGTGCCAGCAGGAACTCTGGAAACACCATATATTTT. It is translated as CASRNSGNTIYF. The rearrangement uses TRBV7-2 and TRBJ1-3, with D uncertain. CDR3 size: 12 residues. Germline-derived CDR1 and CDR2 are SGHTA and FQGNSA. Trimming removed 6 bases from V and 0 bases from J, with 3 bases in between.